The 29 T cell receptor beta chains in this list originate from one sample, sequenced in a study of graft-versus-host responses after intestinal transplantation. The repertoire was sequenced with immunoSEQ multiplex PCR; TCRdb's copy has only in-frame clones and lacks some. The table lists approximately 20,000 clones, around 94% of them singletons, with around two fifths in the top ten. The sample consisted of PBMCs, taken roughly 260 days after intestinal transplant. The receptors were gathered from a human patient who received an intestinal transplant, so some T cells may come from the graft donor.

The chain uses TRBV6-6 and TRBJ2-3, with TRBD2 matching 8 bases. Germline values: CDR1 MNHNY, CDR2 SVGAGI (reference sequence). This CDR3 region has 15 residues. V was pared by 3 bases and J by 1 base, with 3 bases of the junction left unmatched. CDR3 sequence (DNA): TGTGCCAGCAGTTATTCGACTAGCGGCACAGATACGCAGTATTTT. Residues: CASSYSTSGTDTQYF.

This clone has just a few counts. The chain uses TRBV20-1 and TRBJ2-1, with no clear D. CDR1 and CDR2 from the germline V gene are DFQATT and SNEGSKA (reference sequence). CDR3 length: 10 residues. With 3 bases removed from V and 7 bases from J, the gap between germline ends came to 4 bases. The CDR3, as DNA: TGCAGTGCTAGTTTTAATGAGCAGTTCTTC. It is translated as CSASFNEQFF.

The DNA for the CDR3 is TGTGCCAGCAGCGTAGGTGAAGGGTTGGAGACCCAGTACTTC. This encodes CASSVGEGLETQYF. The rearrangement joins TRBV9 to TRBJ2-5; D gene uncertain. The CDR3 has 14 amino acids. CDR1 SGDLS and CDR2 YYNGEE come from the germline V gene. Trimming took off 0 bases at V and 5 bases at J, with 11 bases between the two ends.

The chain links TRBV27 to TRBJ2-1; TRBD2 aligns across 10 bases. The CDR3 consists of 19 residues. Germline CDR1 MNHEY, CDR2 SMNVEV (reference sequence). V shed 5 bases, J shed 0 bases, and the junction held 13 bases outside the gene matches. The CDR3 region is CASSRSTRLAGSSYNEQFF. CDR3 DNA sequence: TGTGCCAGCAGTCGCTCGACCCGACTAGCGGGTTCCTCCTACAATGAGCAGTTCTTC.

The chain is built from TRBV15 and TRBJ2-1; tentative D call: TRBD1 (5 bases). Trimming cost V 5 bases and J 4 bases, with 6 bases left between them. The CDR3 contains 12 residues. Germline CDR1 and CDR2: LNHNV and YYDKDF (reference sequence). CDR3 sequence (DNA): TGTGCCACCAGCCCAGGGTACAATGAGCAGTTCTTC. This encodes CATSPGYNEQFF.

The J gene is TRBJ2-1, the V gene TRBV15, with TRBD2 as a possible D gene (5 bases). CDR1 is LNHNV and CDR2 is YYDKDF in the germline V gene (reference sequence). The CDR3 is 19 amino acids. V was shortened by 0 bases and J by 4 bases, with 22 bases between the two germline ends. The DNA for the CDR3 is TGTGCCACCAGCAGAGAGGTCTCGTGGGAGCTAGTGAGATACAATGAGCAGTTCTTC. Encoded protein: CATSREVSWELVRYNEQFF.

This clone was picked up one time. The V call is TRBV5-6, the J call TRBJ2-1; no clear D gene. The CDR3 consists of 12 residues. The ends were cut back, 0 bases at V and 6 bases at J, with 4 bases in the middle. Germline V gene sequence: CDR1 SGHDT, CDR2 YYEEEE. The CDR3 nucleotides are TGTGCCAGCAGCTTGGTTCCCAATGAGCAGTTCTTC. It encodes CASSLVPNEQFF.

This clone showed up just once. This sequence joins TRBV9 and TRBJ1-2; 9 nucleotides align to TRBD1. CDR3 length: 14 amino acids. The V gene end was trimmed by 3 bases and the J gene end by 5 bases; junction bases not matched to a gene: 5. CDR1 and CDR2 from the germline V gene are SGDLS and YYNGEE. The CDR3 coding sequence is TGTGCCAGCAGCGGACCCGGGACAGGGTATGGCTACACCTTC. This codes for CASSGPGTGYGYTF.

The chain links TRBV5-8 to TRBJ2-3; TRBD1 matches 7 bases. The CDR3 sequence is 14 residues long. Germline V CDR1 and CDR2: SGHTS, YDEGEE. After removal of 6 bases from V and 0 bases from J, the junction contained 4 bases not matched to a gene. Written as DNA, the CDR3 is TGTGCCAGCATGCGACAGGGAAGCACAGATACGCAGTATTTT. Translation: CASMRQGSTDTQYF.

This rearrangement joins TRBV7-9 to TRBJ1-1; D not resolved. The CDR3 runs 16 residues. CDR1 SEHNR and CDR2 FQNEAQ come from the germline V gene (reference sequence). V gave up 1 base and J gave up 2 bases, with 14 bases separating them. The CDR3 loop is CASSLVITEPNTEAFF. In DNA, the CDR3 is TGTGCCAGCAGCTTAGTTATCACAGAACCTAACACTGAAGCTTTCTTT.

This clone was detected a few times. The V and J genes are TRBV6-5 and TRBJ2-7, with 7 positions matching TRBD2. V dropped 5 bases and J dropped 2; count of bases not matched to a gene: 6. CDR1 and CDR2 from the germline V gene are MNHEY and SVGAGI. The CDR3 totals 14 residues. The DNA of the CDR3 is TGTGCCAGCAGTCGGACTAGGCGAGCCTACGAGCAGTACTTC. Residues: CASSRTRRAYEQYF.

The chain has TRBV6-4 and TRBJ2-7; 14 bases fit TRBD2. Trimming took 7 bases from V and 6 from J; bases not matched to a gene: 2. The CDR3 runs 13 residues. Germline V CDR1 and CDR2: MRHNA, SNTAGT. The CDR3 DNA reads TGTGCCAGCACCGGACTAGCGGGAGGCGAGCAGTACTTC. It yields the protein CASTGLAGGEQYF.

The chain combines TRBV7-9 with TRBJ1-4; no definite D call. The CDR3 length is 15 residues. Looked up from germline, CDR1 is SEHNR and CDR2 is FQNEAQ (reference sequence). V shed 1 base and J shed 6 bases, with 12 bases lying between them. This CDR3 is CASSLGGNYYEKLFF. The CDR3 DNA follows: TGTGCCAGCAGCTTAGGAGGAAACTATTATGAAAAACTGTTTTTT.

The V and J genes are TRBV7-6 and TRBJ2-6; D ambiguous. CDR3 length equals 18 residues. The germline gives CDR1 SGHVS, CDR2 FNYEAQ. The ends were cut back, 11 bases at V and 5 bases at J, with 28 bases in the middle. This chain's CDR3 is CAAAKYLNLQSRANVLTF. The CDR3 DNA sequence: TGTGCCGCAGCAAAATATCTGAATCTCCAAAGTCGGGCCAACGTCCTGACTTTC.

The chain is built from TRBV30 and TRBJ2-5; 9 bases match TRBD1. The germline V gene encodes CDR1 GTSNPN and CDR2 SVGIG (reference sequence). CDR3 length: 16 residues. Trimming removed 0 bases from V and 6 bases from J; junction bases left unmatched: 11. The DNA for the CDR3 is TGTGCCTGGAGTGTACCGGGACAGGGAAACTTGCAGACCCAGTACTTC. It yields the protein CAWSVPGQGNLQTQYF.

V and J are TRBV6-5 and TRBJ1-1, with TRBD1 matching over 7 bases. This CDR3 is built from 14 residues. V gave up 6 bases and J gave up 5 bases; unmatched junction bases: 9. The V gene's germline CDR1 is MNHEY and CDR2 SVGAGI. The chain's CDR3 is CASSEPGGGTEAFF. CDR3 nucleotides: TGTGCCAGCAGCGAACCAGGGGGAGGGACTGAAGCTTTCTTT.

V and J are TRBV14 and TRBJ1-2, with D possibly matching TRBD1 (5 bases). Germline V gene data show CDR1 as SGHDN and CDR2 as FVKESK. V was pared by 0 bases and J by 4 bases, with 15 bases between. This CDR3 is built from 16 residues. CDR3 in amino acids: CASSQDPPGRVYGYTF. DNA for the CDR3: TGTGCCAGCAGCCAAGACCCCCCGGGGCGGGTCTATGGCTACACCTTC.

J is TRBJ2-1 and V is TRBV7-6, with D hard to call. The CDR3 sequence is 20 residues long. Germline CDR1 is SGHVS and CDR2 is FNYEAQ. Trimming shortened V by 0 bases and J by 3 bases, and 24 bases separated the two germline ends. The CDR3 spells CASSLAPITSRKDLYNEQFF. DNA for the CDR3: TGTGCCAGCAGCTTAGCCCCAATCACGTCTAGAAAAGACCTCTACAATGAGCAGTTCTTC.

The chain has TRBV15 and TRBJ2-7, with TRBD1 identical over 9 bases. The CDR3 length is 16 residues. The germline V gene has CDR1 LNHNV and CDR2 YYDKDF (reference sequence). V shed 6 bases and J 6 bases; nucleotides not matched to a gene: 15. Here the CDR3 DNA reads TGTGCCACCAGAAATACCGGGACAGGGTCCCCAGGCGAGCAGTACTTC. Translating gives CATRNTGTGSPGEQYF.

The V and J genes are TRBV5-6 and TRBJ2-7; D possibly matches TRBD1 or TRBD2 (5 bases each). The V gene lost 4 bases and the J gene lost 2 bases, with 10 bases spanning the gap. Germline loops: CDR1 SGHDT, CDR2 YYEEEE. The CDR3 runs 13 residues. The CDR3 loop reads CASSRDRAYEQYF. CDR3 in DNA: TGTGCCAGCAGCCGGGACCGAGCCTACGAGCAGTACTTC.

In its sample, this clone was seen a few times. This chain links TRBV4-1 with TRBJ2-7; unclear D gene. Trimming removed 0 bases from V and 3 bases from J, with 6 bases in between. Germline CDR1 reads MGHRA; CDR2 reads YSYEKL. CDR3 size: 13 residues. CDR3 sequence: CASSQDRNYEQYF. In nucleotides, the CDR3 is TGCGCCAGCAGCCAAGATCGGAACTACGAGCAGTACTTC.

The chain links TRBV5-1 to TRBJ2-1; a weak D match, TRBD2 (6 bases). Trimming stripped 4 bases from V and 5 bases from J, with 13 bases between. In germline, CDR1 is SGHRS, CDR2 YFSETQ. This CDR3 region has 14 residues. CDR3 region: CASSTWDFDNEQFF. DNA of the CDR3: TGCGCCAGCAGCACATGGGACTTCGACAATGAGCAGTTCTTC.

This chain joins TRBV11-2 and TRBJ2-4; perhaps D is TRBD1 or TRBD2 (5 bases each). Germline CDR1 SGHAT, CDR2 FQNNGV. CDR3 length: 15 residues. The V end lost 1 base, the J end lost 3 bases, and 10 bases lay between the germline ends. CDR3 in DNA: TGTGCCAGCAGCTTAGTTGGGGGTTTCAAAAACATTCAGTACTTC. It is translated as CASSLVGGFKNIQYF.

This chain connects TRBV2 to TRBJ2-1; D ambiguous. Germline V gene data show CDR1 as SNHLY and CDR2 as FYNNEI. The CDR3 is made up of 15 amino acids. Trimming took off 7 bases at V and 8 bases at J, with 21 bases between the two ends. The CDR3 here is CASMARSAPSHEQFF. Here the CDR3 DNA reads TGTGCCAGCATGGCCCGTTCAGCGCCATCCCATGAGCAGTTCTTC.

This sequence joins TRBV29-1 and TRBJ2-5, with 7 bases lining up with TRBD1. Trimming cost V 7 bases and J 2 bases; bases outside gene matches: 4. This CDR3 comprises 12 residues. Germline V lookup: CDR1 SQVTM, CDR2 ANQGSEA. The CDR3 here is CSGSGQQETQYF. The CDR3 bases are TGCAGCGGGTCGGGACAGCAAGAGACCCAGTACTTC.

V is TRBV5-8 and J is TRBJ2-1; D gene ambiguous. Germline V gene sequence: CDR1 SGHTS, CDR2 YDEGEE. V lost 3 bases and J 4 bases, leaving 2 bases between the germline ends. CDR3 length: 11 amino acids. The CDR3 region is CASSSYNEQFF. The CDR3 bases are TGTGCCAGCAGCTCTTACAATGAGCAGTTCTTC.

The chain combines TRBV11-2 with TRBJ2-1, with 14 bases identical to TRBD2. This CDR3 is built from 19 residues. V was clipped by 5 bases and J by 4 bases; unmatched bases: 13. Germline V gene lookup returns CDR1 SGHAT and CDR2 FQNNGV. Here the CDR3 reads CASSRSGLAGAVTYNEQFF. For the CDR3, the DNA is TGTGCCAGCAGCCGCTCGGGACTAGCGGGAGCGGTGACTTACAATGAGCAGTTCTTC.

The V and J genes are TRBV10-1 and TRBJ2-1, with D perhaps TRBD2 (5 bases). Germline values: CDR1 WNHNN, CDR2 SYGVQD (reference sequence). The CDR3 loop spans 17 amino acids. Trimming took 5 bases from V and 0 from J, leaving 17 bases between them. In DNA form, the CDR3 reads TGCGCCAGCAGTCACTCGGGATTCAGGAGCTCCTACAATGAGCAGTTCTTC. It specifies CASSHSGFRSSYNEQFF.

This chain uses TRBV11-3 with TRBJ2-5; 12 nucleotides agree with TRBD1. J lost 3 bases, V lost 5 bases, and 10 bases had no gene match. This CDR3 region has 17 residues. CDR1 and CDR2 (germline): SGHNT, YENEEA. In nucleotides, the CDR3 is TGTGCCAGCAGCCCCGACTCCGGGACAGGGGGCGAAGAGACCCAGTACTTC. It yields the protein CASSPDSGTGGEETQYF. Complete variable domain (other parts from reference TRBV11-3 and TRBJ2-5): EAGVVQSPRYKIIEKKQPVAFWCNPISGHNTLYWYLQNLGQGPELLIRYENEEAVDDSQLPKDRFSAERLKGVDSTLKIQPAELGDSAVYLCASSPDSGTGGEETQYFGPGTRLLVL.